The entry below gives a single T cell receptor (beta chain) sequence along with its context. Which antigen it targets is not known. No base quality information exists; no much larger clone differs at one position. The immunoSEQ Assay, a bias-controlled multiplex PCR, was used to amplify TCRbeta CDR3 regions from genomic DNA. In the source study's methods: Within the assay, amplification of reference gene primers was used to estimate how many nucleated cells each sample contained. Sequence reads were collapsed and filtered to measure the absolute abundance of every unique TCRbeta CDR3 rearrangement. For each sample, productive Simpson clonality was calculated as the square root of Simpson's diversity index over productive rearrangements. TCRdb limited this immuneACCESS table to in-frame rearrangements with V and J called. A share of clones is missing; checked studies link under half to unresolved V genes, and the rest is unexplained. That table gives V, J and clone size, and the DNA gave D and trimming. For this sample the table gives a few hundred thousand clones, of which 87% were detected only once. Of the sample, approximately 10% falls within the top ten clones.

The germline V gene yields MDHEN for CDR1 and SYDVKM for CDR2. CDR3 length: 15 amino acids, cysteine to phenylalanine. The entry retains the CDR3 DNA only, 45 bases that are in frame from base 1. The junction shows trimming of 5 bases on V and 2 bases on J, plus 13 bases between the germline ends. Participants in the prospective study were aged roughly 18 to 90 years, lived in over 20 United States geographic areas, and enrolled through a virtual design. In the prospective study, cohorts were assigned on the basis of participant-reported clinical history obtained from a screening survey and a study questionnaire. In the prospective study, whole blood, serum and a nasopharyngeal or oropharyngeal swab were collected from each participant by mobile phlebotomists. Additional blood draws and questionnaires over an approximately 2-month period could optionally be provided by prospective study participants. Before DNA extraction, blood samples from the prospective study were shipped at room temperature or frozen.

The entry originates in a study of blood T cell repertoires in COVID-19 (dated by TCRdb to 2018 to 2020). About the study as a whole: The collaborator samples originated in the United States, Italy and Spain and spanned the acute and convalescent phases of COVID-19. The material from the prospective study consisted of cDNA or gDNA derived from T cells, B-cell-depleted T cells, or PBMCs. The dataset comprised deeply sampled blood TCRbeta repertoires from subjects exposed to, actively infected with, or recovered from COVID-19. The repertoires were released in a freely available public database intended as a resource for research on the immune response to SARS-CoV-2. Samples were obtained from the ongoing ImmuneRACE study (first 160 participants) and from some 1,200 subjects provided by 6 global collaborators. Nearly every sample came with metadata listing a de-identified subject ID, COVID-19 status, age in years and sex. Where available, HLA class I and class II types were obtained from metadata supplied by the sample provider rather than from assay-based typing.

The investigation overall reported the following: The amount of clinical and demographic metadata varied by source and participant and was provided uncurated.

The clonotype was recovered from a man aged 18 to 30 with acute COVID-19. The rearrangement joined TRBV28 to TRBJ2-1, with a weak D call of TRBD1 (6 bases match). Specimen: PBMCs or T cells enriched from blood (not recorded which). The CDR3: CASSRGRGTYNEQFF. At the DNA level, the sequence is TGTGCCAGCAGTCGGGGAAGGGGGACCTACAATGAGCAGTTCTTC.